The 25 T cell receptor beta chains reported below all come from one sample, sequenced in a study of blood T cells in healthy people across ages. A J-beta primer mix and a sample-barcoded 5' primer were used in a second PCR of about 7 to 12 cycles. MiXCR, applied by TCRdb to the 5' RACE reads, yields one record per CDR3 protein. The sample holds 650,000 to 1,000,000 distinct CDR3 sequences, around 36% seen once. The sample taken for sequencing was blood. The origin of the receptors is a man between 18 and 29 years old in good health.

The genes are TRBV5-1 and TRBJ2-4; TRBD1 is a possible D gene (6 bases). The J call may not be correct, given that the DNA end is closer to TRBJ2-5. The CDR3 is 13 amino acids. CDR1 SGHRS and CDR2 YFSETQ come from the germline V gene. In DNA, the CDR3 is TGCGCCAGCAGCTTGGCTCAAGGGGGGACCCAGTACTTC. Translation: CASSLAQGGTQYF.

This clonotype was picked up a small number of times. This chain's CDR3 is CASSLSSGGQETQYF. CDR3 nucleotides: TGTGCCAGCAGTTTGTCTAGCGGGGGCCAAGAGACCCAGTACTTC. The gene calls are TRBV12-3 or TRBV12-4 and TRBJ2-5; 10 bases are a match to TRBD2. The CDR3 totals 15 residues. V was pared by 3 bases and J by 1 base, with 2 bases of the junction left unmatched.

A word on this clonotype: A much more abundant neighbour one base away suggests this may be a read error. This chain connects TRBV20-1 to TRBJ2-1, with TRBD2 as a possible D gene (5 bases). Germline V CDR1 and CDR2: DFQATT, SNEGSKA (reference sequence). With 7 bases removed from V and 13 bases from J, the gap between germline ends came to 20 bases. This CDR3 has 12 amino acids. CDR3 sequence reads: CSVTREGETQFF. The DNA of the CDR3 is TGCAGTGTCACGAGGGAAGGAGAGACCCAGTTCTTC.

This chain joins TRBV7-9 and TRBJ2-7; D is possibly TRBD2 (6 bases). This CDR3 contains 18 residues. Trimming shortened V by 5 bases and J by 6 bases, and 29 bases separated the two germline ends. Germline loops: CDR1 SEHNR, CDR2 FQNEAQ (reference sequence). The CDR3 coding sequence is TGTGCCAGCAGCCCTACCGGAACTAGTGGCATTAAGGAGGGCGAGCAGTACTTC. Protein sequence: CASSPTGTSGIKEGEQYF.

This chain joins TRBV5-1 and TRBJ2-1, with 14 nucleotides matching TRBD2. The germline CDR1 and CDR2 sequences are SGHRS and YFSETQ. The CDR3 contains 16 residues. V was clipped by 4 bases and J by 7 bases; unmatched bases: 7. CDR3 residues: CASSGGLAGGRNEQFF. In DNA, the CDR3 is TGCGCCAGCAGCGGCGGACTAGCGGGGGGCCGAAATGAGCAGTTCTTC.

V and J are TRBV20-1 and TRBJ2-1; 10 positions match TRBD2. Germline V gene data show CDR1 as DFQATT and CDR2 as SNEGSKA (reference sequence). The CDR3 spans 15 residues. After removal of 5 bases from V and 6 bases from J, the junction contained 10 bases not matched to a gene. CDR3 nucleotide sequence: TGCAGTGCTCCACCTAAGCGGGGGGGACTCAATGAGCAGTTCTTC. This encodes CSAPPKRGGLNEQFF.

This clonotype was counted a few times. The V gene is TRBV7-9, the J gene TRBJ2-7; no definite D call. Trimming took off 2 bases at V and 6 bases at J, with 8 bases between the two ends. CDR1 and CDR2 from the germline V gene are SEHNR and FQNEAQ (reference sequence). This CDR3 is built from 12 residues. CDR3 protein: CASSLSAGEQYF. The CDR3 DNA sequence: TGTGCCAGCAGCTTATCGGCTGGCGAGCAGTACTTC.

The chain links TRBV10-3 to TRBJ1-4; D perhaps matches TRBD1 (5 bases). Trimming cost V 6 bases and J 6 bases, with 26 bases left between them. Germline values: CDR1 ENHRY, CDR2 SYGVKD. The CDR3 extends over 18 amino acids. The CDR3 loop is CAISPESGGAGVYEKLFF. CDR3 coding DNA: TGTGCCATCAGCCCAGAATCGGGAGGGGCAGGAGTGTATGAAAAACTGTTTTTT.

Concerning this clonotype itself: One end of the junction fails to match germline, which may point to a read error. CDR3 sequence: CASSSPMWGQGHTGADVLTF. CDR3 bases: TGCGCCAGCAGTTCTCCCATGTGGGGACAGGGTCATACTGGGGCCGACGTCCTGACTTTC. The rearrangement links TRBV12-3 or TRBV12-4 to TRBJ2-6; 9 bases line up with TRBD1. This CDR3 has 20 residues.

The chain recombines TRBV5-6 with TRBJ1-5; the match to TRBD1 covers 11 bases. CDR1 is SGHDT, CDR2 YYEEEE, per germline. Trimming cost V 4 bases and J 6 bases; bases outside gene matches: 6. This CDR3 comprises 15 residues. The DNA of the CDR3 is TGTGCCAGCAGCCAGGACAGGGGGCATGGTCAGCCCCAGCATTTT. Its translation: CASSQDRGHGQPQHF.

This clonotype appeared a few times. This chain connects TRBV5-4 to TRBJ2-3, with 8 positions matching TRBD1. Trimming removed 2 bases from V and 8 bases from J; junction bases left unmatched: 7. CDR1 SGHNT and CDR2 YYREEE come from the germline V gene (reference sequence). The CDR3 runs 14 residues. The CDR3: CASSFQGAEVTQYF. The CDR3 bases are TGTGCCAGCAGCTTCCAGGGGGCGGAGGTTACGCAGTATTTT.

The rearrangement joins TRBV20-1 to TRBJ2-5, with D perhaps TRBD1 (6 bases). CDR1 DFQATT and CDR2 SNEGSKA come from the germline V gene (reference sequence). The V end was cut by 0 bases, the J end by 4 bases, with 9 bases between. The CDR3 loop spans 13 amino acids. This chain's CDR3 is CSARDRGRETQYF. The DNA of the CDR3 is TGCAGTGCTAGAGACAGGGGAAGAGAGACCCAGTACTTC.

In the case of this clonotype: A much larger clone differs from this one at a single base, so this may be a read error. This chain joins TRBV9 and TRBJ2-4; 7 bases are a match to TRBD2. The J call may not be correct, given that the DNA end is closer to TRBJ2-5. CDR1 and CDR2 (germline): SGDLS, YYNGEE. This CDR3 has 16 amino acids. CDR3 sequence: CASSPTGRAGQETQYF. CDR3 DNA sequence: TGTGCCAGCAGCCCGACGGGACGAGCGGGGCAAGAGACCCAGTACTTC.

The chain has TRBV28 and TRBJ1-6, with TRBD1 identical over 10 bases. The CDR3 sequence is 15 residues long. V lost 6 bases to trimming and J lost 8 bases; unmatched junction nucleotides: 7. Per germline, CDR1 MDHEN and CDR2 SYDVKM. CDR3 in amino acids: CASSAPGQGYSPLHF. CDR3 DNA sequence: TGTGCCAGCAGCGCCCCGGGACAGGGGTATTCACCCCTCCACTTT.

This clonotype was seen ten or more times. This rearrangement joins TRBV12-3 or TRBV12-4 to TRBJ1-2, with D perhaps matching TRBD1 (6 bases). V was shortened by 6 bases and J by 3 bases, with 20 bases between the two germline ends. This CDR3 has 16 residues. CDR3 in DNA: TGTGCCAGCAGGGCTGACAGGCCCAGCGGGGACTATGGCTACACCTTC. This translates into CASRADRPSGDYGYTF.

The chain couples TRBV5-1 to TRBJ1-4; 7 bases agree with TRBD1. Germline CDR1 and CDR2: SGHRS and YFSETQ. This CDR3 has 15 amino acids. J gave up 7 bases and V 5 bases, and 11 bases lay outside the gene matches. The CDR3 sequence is CASRPETGAGEKLFF. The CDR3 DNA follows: TGCGCCAGCAGACCTGAAACAGGGGCGGGTGAAAAACTGTTTTTT.

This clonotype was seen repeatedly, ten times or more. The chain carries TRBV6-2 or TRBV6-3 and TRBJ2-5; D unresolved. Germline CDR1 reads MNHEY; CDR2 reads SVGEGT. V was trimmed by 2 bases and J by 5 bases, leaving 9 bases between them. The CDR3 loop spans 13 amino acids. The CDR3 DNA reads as TGTGCCAGCAGTTACGAGCATCGCGAGACCCAGTACTTC. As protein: CASSYEHRETQYF.

CDR3 amino acids: CSASVTRDNEQYF. CDR3 bases: TGCAGTGCTAGTGTCACCAGGGACAATGAGCAGTACTTC. The chain combines TRBV20-1 with TRBJ2-5; possibly TRBD1 for D (6 bases). Trimming pared 3 bases from V and 11 bases from J, leaving 19 bases between. In germline, CDR1 is DFQATT, CDR2 SNEGSKA (reference sequence). The CDR3 covers 13 residues.

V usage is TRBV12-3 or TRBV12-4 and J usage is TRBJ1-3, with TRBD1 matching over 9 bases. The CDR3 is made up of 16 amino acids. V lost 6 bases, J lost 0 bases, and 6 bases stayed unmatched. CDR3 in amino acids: CASRQPGQGSGNTIYF. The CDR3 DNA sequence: TGTGCCAGCAGACAACCGGGACAGGGCTCTGGAAACACCATATATTTT.

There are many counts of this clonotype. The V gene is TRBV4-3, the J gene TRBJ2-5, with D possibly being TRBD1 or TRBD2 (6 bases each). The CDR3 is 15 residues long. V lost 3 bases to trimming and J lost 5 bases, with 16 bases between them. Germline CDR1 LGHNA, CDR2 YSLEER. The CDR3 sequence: CASSQNLQGGETQYF. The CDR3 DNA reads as TGCGCCAGCAGCCAGAATCTACAGGGAGGCGAGACCCAGTACTTC.

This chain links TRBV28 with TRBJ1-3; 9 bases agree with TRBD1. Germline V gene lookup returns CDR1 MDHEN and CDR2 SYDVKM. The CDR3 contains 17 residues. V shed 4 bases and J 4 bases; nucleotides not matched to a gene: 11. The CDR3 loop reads CASSSGTGKGSGNTIYF. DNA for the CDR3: TGTGCCAGCAGTTCCGGGACAGGGAAAGGTTCCGGAAACACCATATATTTT. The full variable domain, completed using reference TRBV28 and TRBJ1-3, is DVKVTQSSRYLVKRTGEKVFLECVQDMDHENMFWYRQDPGLGLRLIYFSYDVKMKEKGDIPEGYSVSREKKERFSLILESASTNQTSMYLCASSSGTGKGSGNTIYFGEGSWLTVV.

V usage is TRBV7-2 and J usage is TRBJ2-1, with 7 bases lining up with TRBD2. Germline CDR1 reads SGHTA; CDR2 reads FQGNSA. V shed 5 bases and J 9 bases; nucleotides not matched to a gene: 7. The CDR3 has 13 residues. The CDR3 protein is CASSRGAGSEQFF. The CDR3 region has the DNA TGTGCCAGCAGCCGGGGAGCGGGGAGTGAGCAGTTCTTC.

The CDR3 spells CATSKGQLNTEAFF. CDR3 bases: TGTGCCACCAGTAAGGGACAGCTGAACACTGAAGCTTTCTTT. The chain couples TRBV15 to TRBJ1-1; TRBD1 matches at 7 bases. V lost 6 bases and J lost 0; bases outside the gene matches: 4. CDR3 length equals 14 residues. In germline, CDR1 is LNHNV, CDR2 YYDKDF (reference sequence).

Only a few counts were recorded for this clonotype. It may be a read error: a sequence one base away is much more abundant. In DNA, the CDR3 is TGCAGCGTTGATGGTGAGGCGTCCGCCGATGAGCAGTACTTC. This encodes CSVDGEASADEQYF. V usage is TRBV29-1 and J usage is TRBJ2-7; D unclear. With 3 bases removed from V and 7 bases from J, the gap between germline ends came to 19 bases. CDR1 is SQVTM, CDR2 ANQGSEA, per germline. This CDR3 has 14 amino acids.

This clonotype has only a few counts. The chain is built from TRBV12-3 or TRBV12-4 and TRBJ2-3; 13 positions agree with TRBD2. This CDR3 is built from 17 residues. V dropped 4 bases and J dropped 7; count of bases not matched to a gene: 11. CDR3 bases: TGTGCCAGCAGTTCCACCGGGACTAGCGGGGTTAGGTATACGCAGTATTTT. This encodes CASSSTGTSGVRYTQYF.